This TCR beta chain was profiled in a study of T-cell memory formation after mild COVID-19. This clonotype was seen just once. Antigen: not known. This CDR3 contains 16 residues. V gave up 4 bases and J gave up 4 bases; unmatched junction bases: 5. 5'RACE with constant-segment primers built TCRalpha and TCRbeta cDNA libraries with UMIs. MiXCR, run by TCRdb on the 5' RACE reads, gives a single entry per CDR3 protein. The table has about 150,000 distinct CDR3 sequences, roughly 24% seen once. General study points: The CD4+ clones that contracted clustered mainly within CM and EM, and the CD8+ clones concentrated in EMRA.

The material sequenced was PBMCs or a T cell subset sorted from them (not recorded which). The source is an adult woman who had mild COVID-19 (a few samples of this study predate the infection). Cell type and time point are not known. The chain has TRBV12-3 or TRBV12-4 and TRBJ1-6; 9 nucleotides line up with TRBD1. The CDR3 is CASSSGTGTYNSPLHF. In nucleotides, the CDR3 is TGTGCCAGCAGTTCCGGGACAGGGACATATAATTCACCCCTCCACTTT.